These 14 T cell receptor beta chains were sequenced from one sample in a study of T cell responses to AZD1222 COVID-19 vaccine. Sequenced by immunoSEQ multiplex PCR; TCRdb stores in-frame clones only, minus some. The table lists 80,000 to 95,000 clones, 70% to 90% of them singletons. The material was peripheral blood, obtained on day 0 of MenACWY control vaccination. The receptor set was obtained from an adult in good health.

J is TRBJ1-2 and V is TRBV4-1, with no clear D. This CDR3 is 15 amino acids long. CDR1 is MGHRA and CDR2 is YSYEKL in the germline V gene. V was cut by 1 base and J by 0 bases, with 9 bases left in between. CDR3 amino acids: CASSQGFGANYGYTF. CDR3 nucleotides: TGCGCCAGCAGCCAAGGTTTCGGAGCTAACTATGGCTACACCTTC.

This clone was detected only once. The chain uses TRBV21-1 and TRBJ1-5; the D segment call TRBD1 is taken from the table without a DNA check. TRBV21-1 is listed as a pseudogene. The CDR3 has 14 amino acids. The CDR3 sequence: CASSTRQANQPQHF. The CDR3 nucleotides are TGTGCCAGCAGCACCCGACAGGCGAATCAGCCCCAGCATTTT.

This sequence joins TRBV5-1 and TRBJ1-4; the D is unclear. The CDR3 totals 13 residues. V dropped 0 bases and J dropped 8 bases, with 8 bases sitting between them. The V gene's germline CDR1 is SGHRS and CDR2 YFSETQ. The CDR3 loop reads CASSLVGGEKLFF. The CDR3, as DNA: TGCGCCAGCAGCTTGGTAGGTGGCGAAAAACTGTTTTTT.

V usage is TRBV30 and J usage is TRBJ2-1, with a tentative D call TRBD2 (6 bases). The CDR3 contains 14 residues. Germline V CDR1 and CDR2: GTSNPN, SVGIG (reference sequence). The V gene lost 1 base and the J gene lost 4 bases, with 11 bases spanning the gap. The CDR3 DNA reads as TGTGCCTGGAGTGCAGCGGGCAAATACAATGAGCAGTTCTTC. Protein: CAWSAAGKYNEQFF.

This clone was picked up one time. The chain has TRBV5-1 and TRBJ1-4; D remains unclear. V lost 4 bases, J lost 5 bases, and 15 bases lay in between. Looked up from germline, CDR1 is SGHRS and CDR2 is YFSETQ. CDR3 length: 15 amino acids. The DNA for the CDR3 is TGCGCCAGCAGCCCTACCGGGAACCACAATGAAAAACTGTTTTTT. Protein: CASSPTGNHNEKLFF.

This clone was observed a few times. V gene TRBV7-8 combines with J gene TRBJ2-1; D unresolved. Per germline, CDR1 SGHVS and CDR2 FQNEAQ. The V and J ends lost 5 bases and 6 bases respectively, with 11 bases between them. The CDR3 has 13 residues. CDR3: CASSRSFGNEQFF. The CDR3 nucleotides read TGTGCCAGCAGCCGATCGTTCGGCAATGAGCAGTTCTTC.

The chain carries TRBV28 and TRBJ1-2, with D perhaps TRBD1 (5 bases). Germline V gene lookup returns CDR1 MDHEN and CDR2 SYDVKM. V was cut by 4 bases and J by 2 bases, with 11 bases left in between. The CDR3 loop spans 14 amino acids. For the CDR3, the DNA is TGTGCCAGCAGTTCAGGGCCTGGGAACTATGGCTACACCTTC. Residues: CASSSGPGNYGYTF.

This clone is a singleton in its sample. This chain uses TRBV3-1 (or the pseudogene TRBV3-2) with TRBJ1-1; D might be TRBD1 (5 bases). Trimming took 0 bases from V and 4 from J, leaving 12 bases between them. This CDR3 comprises 15 residues. Germline CDR1 reads LGHDT; CDR2 reads YNNKEL (reference sequence). The CDR3 DNA reads as TGTGCCAGCAGCCAAGATCATCCAGGGTTCACTGAAGCTTTCTTT. The encoded protein is CASSQDHPGFTEAFF.

This chain joins TRBV6-2 or TRBV6-3 and TRBJ2-2; D not certain. The germline V gene has CDR1 MNHEY and CDR2 SVGEGT. Trimming removed 0 bases at V and 6 bases at J, with 8 bases between. The CDR3 covers 14 residues. The CDR3 region has the DNA TGTGCCAGCAGTTACTCGGCGGCCTCCGGGGAGCTGTTTTTT. Protein product: CASSYSAASGELFF.

The rearrangement uses TRBV6-5 and TRBJ1-2, with D hard to call. V was trimmed by 6 bases and J by 3 bases, leaving 5 bases between them. The CDR3 runs 11 residues. Per germline, CDR1 MNHEY and CDR2 SVGAGI. The CDR3 protein is CASREDYGYTF. The CDR3 nucleotides read TGTGCCAGCAGGGAGGACTATGGCTACACCTTC.

In regard to this clone: Other DNA sequences from this sample encode an identical CDR3 as well. This chain uses TRBV6-5 with TRBJ2-7, with 7 bases identical to TRBD2. Germline V gene lookup returns CDR1 MNHEY and CDR2 SVGAGI. Unmatched junction bases numbered 5, after V lost 4 bases and J lost 8 bases. This CDR3 has 12 residues. As DNA, the CDR3 is TGTGCCAGCAGTTTTTCTAGCGGCCAGCAGTACTTC. This sequence encodes CASSFSSGQQYF.

This chain connects TRBV28 to TRBJ2-7; TRBD1 might be the D (6 bases). Germline CDR1 and CDR2: MDHEN and SYDVKM. V gave up 6 bases and J gave up 0 bases, with 15 bases separating them. The CDR3 runs 15 residues. CDR3 region: CASSPRQASSYEQYF. The CDR3 DNA follows: TGTGCCAGCAGCCCACGACAGGCTAGCTCCTACGAGCAGTACTTC.

The rearrangement uses TRBV7-3 and TRBJ2-1; possibly TRBD1 or TRBD2 for D (5 bases each). Looked up from germline, CDR1 is SGHTA and CDR2 is FQGTGA. V was clipped by 5 bases and J by 8 bases, with 19 bases between them. CDR3 size: 15 residues. The CDR3 loop is CASSLRGRVGDEQFF. The CDR3, as DNA: TGTGCCAGCAGCCTAAGGGGCAGGGTCGGGGATGAGCAGTTCTTC.

This clone has a single count. The chain is built from TRBV7-8 and TRBJ2-3, with 7 bases fitting TRBD2. The V and J ends lost 4 bases and 5 bases, in that order; junction bases with no gene match: 6. The length of the CDR3 is 14 residues. From germline, CDR1 is SGHVS and CDR2 FQNEAQ. The CDR3 sequence is CASSWQGGGDTQYF. The CDR3 DNA reads as TGTGCCAGCAGCTGGCAGGGCGGGGGAGATACGCAGTATTTT.